This record covers a single TCR beta chain. This clonotype was counted ten times or more. Its antigen is still unknown. There are no base qualities to consult, and no much larger clone falls within one base. The study described a robust, sensitive protocol for amplifying, sequencing and analyzing TCRs, using 3' ligation of a UMI-containing oligonucleotide to TCR cDNA. For whole blood analysis, around 2.4 ml of peripheral blood was collected from healthy adult volunteers into Tempus tubes, and RNA was extracted following the manufacturer's instructions. Total RNA was used without cell sorting and was treated with RQ1 DNase before reverse transcription, with a target input of 1 to 1000 ng. Skin biopsy and whole blood libraries were made to test pipeline robustness in samples where T cells form a minority population. The data were taken from a study of naive and memory T cell subsets (dated by TCRdb to about 2017). In terms of the full investigation: The figure summarizing these samples reported 10 blood donors, 7 tuberculin skin test biopsies and 3 saline control biopsies. Usually PCR2 was run as a SYBR Green qPCR and stopped at a set threshold, although low-input samples could use end-point PCR (around 6 cycles) instead. On the study overall, not on this receptor specifically: The potential sensitivity of the RNA-based method to TCR transcript changes with T cell activation and differentiation was acknowledged.

Libraries came from UMI-ligation and nested PCR. The ligated cDNA was amplified by four rounds of PCR, in which nested alpha and beta constant region primers were used together with the SP2 primer. TCR RNA was reverse transcribed with SuperScript IV using alpha and beta constant region primers for the blood and skin samples. An oligonucleotide carrying the Illumina SP2 primer and a UMI was ligated to the 3' end of the cDNA by means of T4 RNA ligase 1. The 12-nucleotide UMI was composed of two random hexamers separated by an eight-base spacer, which was included to prevent hairpin formation. TCR alpha and beta chain libraries were processed separately from the second PCR onward, with dual indexing for multiplexing. After pooling, the indexed libraries were analyzed by capillary electrophoresis and sequenced on either an Illumina MiSeq or NextSeq. Libraries were spiked with PhiX DNA at about 5-7.5% so that base diversity was increased and cluster recognition was improved. As for how the authors treated the data: Demultiplexor took UMIs from read 2, joined the UMIs to the TCR sequence from read 1, and separated reads according to sample indices. Decombinator identified V and J genes and V-J junctions and gave each TCR a five-part identifier that included V and J deletions. Collapsinator used UMIs to correct sequencing errors and PCR amplification heterogeneity, yielding UMI-based abundance per TCR. CDR3Translator turned identifiers into nucleotide sequence, translated the nucleotide sequence into amino acids, and pulled out CDR3 regions based on terminal motifs. After normalization to the amount of input RNA, error-corrected alpha and beta TCR counts from blood and skin were compared. TCRdb handled the public reads itself, with Q25 trimming in fastp and clone calling in MiXCR, and kept productive beta chains. CDR3 protein sequences are deduplicated, and each keeps its most common genes and DNA. The V and J calls come from TCRdb's annotation, not from the publication. Within this sample are more than 20,000 distinct CDR3 sequences, with 5.2% of them counted one time only. 7.4% of the sample belongs to the ten largest clones.

Unmatched junction bases come to 8, with V trimmed by 1 base and J by 8 bases. The germline V gene (reference sequence) yields LNHDA for CDR1 and SQIVND for CDR2. The CDR3 starts with the cysteine, ends with the phenylalanine, and has 15 residues. Solely the CDR3 DNA is kept, with 45 bases framed from the first base. This sequence originates from an adult in good health. This chain joins TRBV19 to TRBJ1-5; a stretch of 7 junction bases matches TRBD1. Sequenced input: blood. The nucleotides read TGTGCCAGTAGTATAGCAGGGGGTGAACTGGAGCCCCAGCATTTT. The encoded protein is CASSIAGGELEPQHF. The full variable domain, completed from the reference TRBV19 and TRBJ1-5 proteins outside the CDR3, reads DGGITQSPKYLFRKEGQNVTLSCEQNLNHDAMYWYRQDPGQGLRLIYYSQIVNDFQKGDIAEGYSVSREKKESFPLTVTSAQKNPTAFYLCASSIAGGELEPQHFGDGTRLSIL.